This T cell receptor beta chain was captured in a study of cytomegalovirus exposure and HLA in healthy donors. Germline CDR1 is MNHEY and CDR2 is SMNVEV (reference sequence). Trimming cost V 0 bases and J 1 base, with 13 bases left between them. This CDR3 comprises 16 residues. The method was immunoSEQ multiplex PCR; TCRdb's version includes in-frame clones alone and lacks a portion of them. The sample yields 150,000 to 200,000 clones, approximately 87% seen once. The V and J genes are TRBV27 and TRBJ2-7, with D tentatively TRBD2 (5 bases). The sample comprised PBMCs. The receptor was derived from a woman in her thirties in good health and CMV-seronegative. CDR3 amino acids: CASSLSAGLVSYEQYF. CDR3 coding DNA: TGTGCCAGCAGTTTATCTGCGGGCTTGGTTTCCTACGAGCAGTACTTC.